This entry concerns a single TCR beta chain. Its matching antigen is unknown. Sequencing used immunoSEQ multiplex PCR; TCRdb keeps in-frame clones, though not all of them. The sample has around 610,000 clones, approximately 96% seen once. The naive CD8 population came from CD45RO-negative cells selected for CCR7, without terminally differentiated effector memory CD45RA+ cells. The CDR3 has 12 amino acids. Trimming removed 10 bases from V and 6 bases from J; junction bases left unmatched: 5. Germline-derived CDR1 and CDR2 are SNHLY and FYNNEI. The data belong to a study of shared clonotypes between healthy human individuals. For the study at large: CD4 naive cells filled three plates per donor, CD4 memory three, CD8 naive two and CD8 memory one. Overall study findings and caveats: Despite large depth, sorted-subset datasets appeared incompletely sequenced. Depth of sequencing was expected to influence donor clonotype sharing.

The receptor was derived from a woman in her 30s in good health. The J gene is TRBJ2-1, the V gene TRBV2; 8 bases map to TRBD2. Sequenced material: naive CD8+ T cells sorted from blood. The CDR3 spells CAIRAGANEQFF. The CDR3, as DNA: TGTGCCATCCGAGCGGGAGCCAATGAGCAGTTCTTC.